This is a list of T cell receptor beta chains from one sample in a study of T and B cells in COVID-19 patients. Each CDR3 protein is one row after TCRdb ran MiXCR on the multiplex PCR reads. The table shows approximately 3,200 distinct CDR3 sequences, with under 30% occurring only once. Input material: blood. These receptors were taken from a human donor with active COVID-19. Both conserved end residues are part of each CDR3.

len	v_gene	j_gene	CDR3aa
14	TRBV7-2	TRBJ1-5	CASSRDSPNQPQHF
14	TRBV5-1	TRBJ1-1	CASSLDSANTEAFF
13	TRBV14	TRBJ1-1	CASSQTGATEAFF
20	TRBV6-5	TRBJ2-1	CASSYWDPGLAGGLYNEQFF
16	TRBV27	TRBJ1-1	CASSLLMGRGPTEAFF
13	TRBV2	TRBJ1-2	CASSEPQRYGYTF
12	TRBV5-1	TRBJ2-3	CASSFTSDTQYF
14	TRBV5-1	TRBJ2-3	CASSLLQGTDTQYF
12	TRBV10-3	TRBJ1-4	CAISDVNEKLFF
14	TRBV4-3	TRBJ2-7	CASSHVGQGGEQYF
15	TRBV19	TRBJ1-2	CASRQPFWANYGYTF
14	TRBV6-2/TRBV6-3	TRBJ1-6	CASSLVGADSPLHF
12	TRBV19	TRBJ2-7	CATSRGCDEQYF
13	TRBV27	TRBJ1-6	CASSFYSESPLHF
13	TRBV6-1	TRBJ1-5	CASTRGSNQPQHF
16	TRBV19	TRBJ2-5	CASSTTPDRGSETQYF
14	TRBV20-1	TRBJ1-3	CSASAAGSGNTIYF
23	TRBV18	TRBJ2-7	CASSTPFGYSGTERLVNSYEQYF
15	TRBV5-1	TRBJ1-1	CASSLDLRQLTEAFF
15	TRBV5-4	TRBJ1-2	CASSTGQTGIYGYTF
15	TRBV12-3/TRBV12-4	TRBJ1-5	CASSFWGQGNQPQHF
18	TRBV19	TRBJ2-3	CASSIDRVPNSLTDTQYF
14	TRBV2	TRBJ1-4	CASSPQGYNEKLFF
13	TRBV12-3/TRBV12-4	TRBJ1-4	CASSLYRGEKLFF
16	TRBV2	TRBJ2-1	CASRRAGGPLYNEQFF
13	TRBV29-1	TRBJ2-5	CSGLHGYQETQYF
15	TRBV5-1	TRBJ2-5	CASSRQRGGLETQYF
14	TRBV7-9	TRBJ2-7	CASSLGGLNYEQYF
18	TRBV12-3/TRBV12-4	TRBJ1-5	CASSLALGPGFRNQPQHF
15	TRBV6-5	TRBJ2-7	CASSDPGQGAYEQYF
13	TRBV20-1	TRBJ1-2	CSARDVGGHGYTF
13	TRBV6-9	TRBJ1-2	CASSSRGRNGYTF